Presented here are 8 T cell receptor beta chains from one specimen sequenced in a study of response to subunit inactivated influenza vaccine. TCRdb itself ran the RT-PCR reads through MiXCR, one entry per CDR3 protein. The sample consists of roughly 760,000 distinct CDR3 sequences, 21% of them appearing once. The sample was PBMCs from blood, taken 4 to 6 days after vaccination. These receptors came from a man aged 50-60 years who received an inactivated influenza vaccine.

This clonotype was observed a few times. This chain links TRBV29-1 with TRBJ2-3; TRBD2 aligns across 7 bases. V shed 8 bases, J shed 1 base, and the junction held 15 bases outside the gene matches. The CDR3 runs to 16 residues. Germline-derived CDR1 and CDR2 are SQVTM and ANQGSEA. DNA for the CDR3: TGCAGCACGACGGGGGGTCAAAATATCGGCACAGATACGCAGTATTTT. It yields the protein CSTTGGQNIGTDTQYF.

The V call is TRBV20-1, the J call TRBJ2-1; 8 bases match TRBD2. Germline V gene lookup returns CDR1 DFQATT and CDR2 SNEGSKA (reference sequence). The CDR3 runs 16 residues. V shed 0 bases, J shed 1 base, and the junction held 5 bases outside the gene matches. The CDR3 nucleotides are TGCAGTGCTAGAGATGTAGCGGGGAAGTCCTACAATGAGCAGTTCTTC. Its protein product is CSARDVAGKSYNEQFF.

This chain uses TRBV7-8 with TRBJ1-5; D remains unclear. In germline, CDR1 is SGHVS, CDR2 FQNEAQ. Trimming cost V 5 bases and J 0 bases, with 20 bases left between them. The CDR3 contains 18 residues. The CDR3 spells CASSQRGSRGYSNQPQHF. CDR3 DNA sequence: TGTGCCAGCAGCCAACGGGGAAGCCGAGGATATAGCAATCAGCCCCAGCATTTT.

The rearrangement joins TRBV7-9 to TRBJ2-2; tentative D call: TRBD1 (6 bases). The CDR3 is 15 amino acids. The germline CDR1 and CDR2 sequences are SEHNR and FQNEAQ (reference sequence). Deletions cut 6 bases from V and 1 base from J, with 12 bases between. CDR3 region: CASSPGHLNTGELFF. The CDR3 bases are TGTGCCAGCAGTCCGGGACATTTGAACACCGGGGAGCTGTTTTTT. The variable domain in full, completed from reference TRBV7-9 and TRBJ2-2, reads DTGVSQNPRHKITKRGQNVTFRCDPISEHNRLYWYRQTLGQGPEFLTYFQNEAQLEKSRLLSDRFSAERPKGSFSTLEIQRTEQGDSAMYLCASSPGHLNTGELFFGEGSRLTVL.

This chain joins TRBV20-1 and TRBJ2-7; D gene ambiguous. Deletions cut 1 base from V and 0 bases from J, with 13 bases between. CDR1 and CDR2 (germline): DFQATT, SNEGSKA (reference sequence). The CDR3 contains 15 residues. The CDR3 DNA reads TGCAGTGCTAGAGGTGGCAGACACGCCTCCTACGAGCAGTACTTC. The encoded protein is CSARGGRHASYEQYF.

The chain employs TRBV7-2 and TRBJ2-1; D is perhaps TRBD1 (6 bases). Trimming shortened V by 6 bases and J by 0 bases, and 9 bases separated the two germline ends. The CDR3 sequence is 14 residues long. The germline gives CDR1 SGHTA, CDR2 FQGNSA. The CDR3 bases are TGTGCCAGCAGGACGACAGGCTCCTACAATGAGCAGTTCTTC. Translated, it gives CASRTTGSYNEQFF.

The rearrangement joins TRBV7-8 to TRBJ2-7; 11 nucleotides agree with TRBD1. The germline V gene has CDR1 SGHVS and CDR2 FQNEAQ. The CDR3 totals 15 residues. V was pared by 5 bases and J by 4 bases, with 7 bases of the junction left unmatched. CDR3 in amino acids: CASSPMGQGEYEQYF. As DNA, the CDR3 is TGTGCCAGCAGCCCAATGGGACAGGGGGAATACGAGCAGTACTTC.

This clonotype was observed many times. This chain uses TRBV9 with TRBJ2-1; tentative D call: TRBD1 (6 bases). The CDR3 extends over 15 amino acids. Trimming pared 7 bases from V and 0 bases from J, leaving 14 bases between. Germline V gene data show CDR1 as SGDLS and CDR2 as YYNGEE. Here the CDR3 reads CASPRNRVSYNEQFF. In nucleotides, the CDR3 is TGTGCCAGCCCTCGAAACAGGGTCTCCTACAATGAGCAGTTCTTC.